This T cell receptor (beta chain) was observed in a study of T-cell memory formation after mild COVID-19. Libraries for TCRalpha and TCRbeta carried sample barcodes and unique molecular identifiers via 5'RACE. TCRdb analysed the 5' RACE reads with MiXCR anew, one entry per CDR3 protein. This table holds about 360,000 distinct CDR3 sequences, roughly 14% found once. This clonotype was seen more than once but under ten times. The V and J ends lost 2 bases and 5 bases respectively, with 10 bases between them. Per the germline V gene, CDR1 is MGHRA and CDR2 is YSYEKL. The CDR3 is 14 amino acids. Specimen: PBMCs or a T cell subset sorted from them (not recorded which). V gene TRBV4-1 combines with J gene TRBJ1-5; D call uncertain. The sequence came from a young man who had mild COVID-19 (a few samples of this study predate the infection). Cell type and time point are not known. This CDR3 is CASSQFQRDQPQHF. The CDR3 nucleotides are TGCGCCAGCAGCCAATTTCAGCGGGATCAGCCCCAGCATTTT.